These 32 T cell receptor beta chains share one sample of origin, sequenced in a study of cytomegalovirus exposure and HLA in healthy donors. Only in-frame clones appear in the TCRdb table, and some are missing; sequencing was by immunoSEQ multiplex PCR. Of about 110,000 clones listed, approximately 94% are singletons. The material sequenced was PBMCs. Every receptor here comes from a woman aged 18 to 35 in good health and CMV-seronegative.

The chain uses TRBV5-5 and TRBJ2-3; 11 positions agree with TRBD2. CDR3 size: 16 residues. Germline trimming cut 4 bases from V and 0 bases from J; bases unmatched to any gene: 4. Germline V gene data show CDR1 as SGHKS and CDR2 as YYEKEE (reference sequence). The DNA of the CDR3 is TGTGCCAGCAGCGTAAGACTAGCGGGGAGCACAGATACGCAGTATTTT. As protein: CASSVRLAGSTDTQYF.

V is TRBV19 and J is TRBJ1-1, with 8 bases aligning to TRBD1. The CDR3 consists of 14 residues. V trimming: 3 bases; J trimming: 5 bases; junction bases outside the gene matches: 5. Germline CDR1 LNHDA, CDR2 SQIVND (reference sequence). CDR3 sequence reads: CASSIGQGWTEAFF. DNA for the CDR3: TGTGCCAGTAGTATCGGACAGGGCTGGACTGAAGCTTTCTTT.

V usage is TRBV5-1 and J usage is TRBJ1-1, with a possible D match to TRBD1 (5 bases). The CDR3 consists of 14 residues. The ends were cut back, 3 bases at V and 6 bases at J, with 15 bases in the middle. Germline assignment: CDR1 SGHRS and CDR2 YFSETQ. In DNA form, the CDR3 reads TGCGCCAGCAGCTCCGGGGCCGGGGGGGCTGAAGCTTTCTTT. Translating gives CASSSGAGGAEAFF.

J is TRBJ2-3 and V is TRBV2; TRBD1 might be the D (6 bases). The length of the CDR3 is 15 residues. V was trimmed by 5 bases and J by 0 bases, leaving 12 bases between them. Looked up from germline, CDR1 is SNHLY and CDR2 is FYNNEI. CDR3 coding DNA: TGTGCCAGCAGTCGACAGGACATTAGCACAGATACGCAGTATTTT. As protein: CASSRQDISTDTQYF.

The chain recombines TRBV19 with TRBJ1-1; TRBD1 matches 12 bases. The CDR3 sequence is 16 residues long. V trimming: 10 bases; J trimming: 3 bases; junction bases outside the gene matches: 12. The germline V gene encodes CDR1 LNHDA and CDR2 SQIVND (reference sequence). This CDR3 reads CAITKGQGAKDTEAFF. CDR3 nucleotide sequence: TGTGCCATTACAAAGGGACAGGGGGCTAAGGACACTGAAGCTTTCTTT.

V and J are TRBV4-1 and TRBJ1-1; 7 nucleotides agree with TRBD1. V lost 0 bases, J lost 3 bases, and 22 bases stayed unmatched. The CDR3 sequence is 21 residues long. Germline CDR1 MGHRA, CDR2 YSYEKL. In nucleotides, the CDR3 is TGCGCCAGCAGCCAAGATCGCCGACAGGGAGGACAAGTAAACCCCCACACTGAAGCTTTCTTT. Translating it yields CASSQDRRQGGQVNPHTEAFF.

The chain has TRBV30 and TRBJ2-3; D is undetermined. Germline values: CDR1 GTSNPN, CDR2 SVGIG (reference sequence). This CDR3 is 13 amino acids long. Trimming removed 0 bases at V and 1 base at J, with 5 bases between. CDR3 protein: CAWSVRGTDTQYF. The CDR3 DNA follows: TGTGCCTGGAGTGTCCGGGGCACAGATACGCAGTATTTT. Combining the CDR3 with reference TRBV30 and TRBJ2-3 gives the whole variable domain SQTIHQWPATLVQPVGSPLSLECTVEGTSNPNLYWYRQAAGRGLQLLFYSVGIGQISSEVPQNLSASRPQDRQFILSSKKLLLSDSGFYLCAWSVRGTDTQYFGPGTRLTVL.

V and J are TRBV6-5 and TRBJ2-1; 7 bases map to TRBD1. The CDR3 contains 14 residues. Germline assignment: CDR1 MNHEY and CDR2 SVGAGI. J lost 5 bases, V lost 5 bases, and 6 bases had no gene match. The CDR3 bases are TGTGCCAGCAGTCCCGGGACAGACCACAATGAGCAGTTCTTC. Translated, it gives CASSPGTDHNEQFF.

The chain links TRBV27 to TRBJ1-2, with a tentative D call TRBD1 (5 bases). Germline V gene sequence: CDR1 MNHEY, CDR2 SMNVEV (reference sequence). The V end was cut by 7 bases, the J end by 0 bases, with 15 bases between. The CDR3 is 15 amino acids. CDR3 in amino acids: CASNGRGKANYGYTF. The CDR3 DNA sequence: TGTGCCAGCAACGGCCGGGGGAAAGCTAACTATGGCTACACCTTC.

The gene calls are TRBV7-9 and TRBJ2-1; the match to TRBD2 covers 11 bases. The CDR3 covers 15 residues. Germline values: CDR1 SEHNR, CDR2 FQNEAQ (reference sequence). V lost 5 bases to trimming and J lost 5 bases; unmatched junction nucleotides: 5. The CDR3 sequence: CASSLLAGGNNEQFF. The CDR3 DNA reads TGTGCCAGCAGCCTTCTAGCGGGGGGAAACAATGAGCAGTTCTTC.

V gene TRBV28 combines with J gene TRBJ2-2, with 9 positions matching TRBD1. The ends lost 7 bases at V and 2 bases at J; junction bases unmatched: 5. The CDR3 totals 15 residues. Germline-derived CDR1 and CDR2 are MDHEN and SYDVKM. CDR3 in DNA: TGTGCCAGCACCGTACAGGGGGCTAACACCGGGGAGCTGTTTTTT. Translated, it gives CASTVQGANTGELFF.

The V gene is TRBV27, the J gene TRBJ2-1; TRBD1 matches 7 bases. The CDR3 is made up of 16 amino acids. The germline V gene has CDR1 MNHEY and CDR2 SMNVEV (reference sequence). V lost 5 bases, J lost 6 bases, and 13 bases stayed unmatched. CDR3 nucleotides: TGTGCCAGCAGTCCGGGACAGCCCGGGAACCCCAATGAGCAGTTCTTC. Translated, it gives CASSPGQPGNPNEQFF.

The V and J genes are TRBV7-6 and TRBJ1-1, with 10 nucleotides matching TRBD1. V lost 5 bases and J lost 5; bases outside the gene matches: 17. The CDR3 runs to 18 residues. The germline V gene encodes CDR1 SGHVS and CDR2 FNYEAQ. In DNA form, the CDR3 reads TGTGCCAGCAGCAGGGGGTTCGACAGGGGGCAGTTAGAAACTGAAGCTTTCTTT. Protein: CASSRGFDRGQLETEAFF.

CDR3 residues: CASSPGLYNSPLHF. As DNA, the CDR3 is TGTGCCAGTAGTCCGGGACTGTATAATTCACCCCTCCACTTT. The rearrangement links TRBV19 to TRBJ1-6; tentative D call: TRBD1 (5 bases). V lost 5 bases, J lost 4 bases, and 9 bases lay in between. This CDR3 comprises 14 residues. The V gene's germline CDR1 is LNHDA and CDR2 SQIVND (reference sequence).

This chain uses TRBV29-1 with TRBJ2-3, with TRBD1 matching over 8 bases. V dropped 7 bases and J dropped 10; count of bases not matched to a gene: 10. This CDR3 has 12 amino acids. Germline loops: CDR1 SQVTM, CDR2 ANQGSEA. The CDR3 nucleotides are TGCAGCGCCGTACCTACAGGGGGTTCGCAGTATTTT. Translated, it gives CSAVPTGGSQYF.

This sequence joins TRBV9 and TRBJ2-5, with TRBD2 matching over 15 bases. V was pared by 0 bases and J by 3 bases, with 6 bases of the junction left unmatched. The length of the CDR3 is 18 residues. CDR1 and CDR2 (germline): SGDLS, YYNGEE. DNA for the CDR3: TGTGCCAGCAGCGTAGGGACTAGCGGGGGGGCCTTGAAAGAGACCCAGTACTTC. Residues: CASSVGTSGGALKETQYF.

This chain connects TRBV19 to TRBJ2-1, with 9 bases matching TRBD1. Germline CDR1 is LNHDA and CDR2 is SQIVND (reference sequence). J gave up 0 bases and V 6 bases, and 21 bases lay outside the gene matches. This CDR3 is 21 amino acids long. In DNA form, the CDR3 reads TGTGCCAGTAGGAGAGGTTTAGGGACAGGGCATCCCCATGGCTCCTACAATGAGCAGTTCTTC. This codes for CASRRGLGTGHPHGSYNEQFF.

The V gene is TRBV6-1, the J gene TRBJ2-3, with a weak D call TRBD1 (5 bases). Germline V gene lookup returns CDR1 MNHNS and CDR2 SASEGT. This CDR3 spans 13 amino acids. V was pared by 10 bases and J by 4 bases, with 15 bases between. CDR3 residues: CAISQDRPDTQYF. DNA of the CDR3: TGTGCCATTTCACAGGACCGCCCAGATACGCAGTATTTT.

V and J are TRBV7-9 and TRBJ1-6; D is uncertain. The CDR3 runs to 14 residues. V was clipped by 6 bases and J by 4 bases, with 10 bases between them. Germline CDR1 is SEHNR and CDR2 is FQNEAQ (reference sequence). The DNA of the CDR3 is TGTGCCAGCAGTACAGAAGGATATAATTCACCCCTCCACTTT. Protein: CASSTEGYNSPLHF.

The chain's CDR3 is CASSTLAGEGTDTQYF. In nucleotides, the CDR3 is TGTGCCAGCAGCACCCTAGCGGGGGAGGGCACAGATACGCAGTATTTT. This chain links TRBV9 with TRBJ2-3; 10 positions agree with TRBD2. The J segment lost 1 base and the V segment lost 4 bases, leaving 6 bases of the junction unmatched. Germline V CDR1 and CDR2: SGDLS, YYNGEE. This CDR3 region has 16 residues.

The chain has TRBV6-5 and TRBJ2-3; no reliable D call. Germline V gene sequence: CDR1 MNHEY, CDR2 SVGAGI. With 3 bases removed from V and 2 bases from J, the gap between germline ends came to 12 bases. CDR3 length: 15 residues. For the CDR3, the DNA is TGTGCCAGCAGTTATTTCCGGCAGGCCACAGATACGCAGTATTTT. Its translation is CASSYFRQATDTQYF.

The chain couples TRBV7-8 to TRBJ2-1; D is perhaps TRBD2 (7 bases). This CDR3 comprises 15 residues. Per the germline V gene, CDR1 is SGHVS and CDR2 is FQNEAQ. Trimming removed 4 bases at V and 5 bases at J, with 15 bases between. CDR3 loop: CASSSGGGGHNEQFF. As DNA, the CDR3 is TGTGCCAGCAGCTCCGGTGGGGGGGGCCACAATGAGCAGTTCTTC.

The rearrangement links TRBV7-8 to TRBJ2-1, with 8 bases that match TRBD1. Germline-derived CDR1 and CDR2 are SGHVS and FQNEAQ. V dropped 5 bases and J dropped 12; count of bases not matched to a gene: 21. The CDR3 extends over 17 amino acids. The CDR3 reads CASSPGSGTGFFFTQFF. The DNA for the CDR3 is TGTGCCAGCAGCCCAGGGTCCGGGACAGGTTTTTTTTTCACGCAGTTCTTC.

CDR3 loop: CASSTGQGSFITEAFF. CDR3 bases: TGTGCCAGCAGCACGGGACAGGGGAGTTTTATCACTGAAGCTTTCTTT. The chain is built from TRBV9 and TRBJ1-1; 10 bases are a match to TRBD1. Germline V gene lookup returns CDR1 SGDLS and CDR2 YYNGEE. With 4 bases clipped from V and 4 bases from J, the junction kept 10 bases outside the gene matches. CDR3 size: 16 residues.

A single count supports this clone. The rearrangement links TRBV5-4 to TRBJ1-3; 10 bases are shared with TRBD1. The germline CDR1 and CDR2 sequences are SGHNT and YYREEE (reference sequence). V dropped 2 bases and J dropped 2; count of bases not matched to a gene: 1. The CDR3 has 15 amino acids. CDR3 coding DNA: TGTGCCAGCAGCTTCGGACAGGGGGCTGGAAACACCATATATTTT. It yields the protein CASSFGQGAGNTIYF.

The chain couples TRBV11-2 to TRBJ1-1, with D unresolved. CDR3 length: 15 amino acids. The V gene lost 5 bases and the J gene lost 0 bases, with 13 bases spanning the gap. CDR1 is SGHAT and CDR2 is FQNNGV in the germline V gene. CDR3 in amino acids: CASSARGQLNTEAFF. The CDR3 DNA is TGTGCCAGCAGCGCACGTGGCCAACTGAACACTGAAGCTTTCTTT.

The rearrangement uses TRBV6-1 and TRBJ2-7; possibly TRBD1 for D (6 bases). This CDR3 is built from 14 residues. Between the trimmed V and J ends, which lost 2 bases and 1 base, there was a span of 9 bases. Germline assignment: CDR1 MNHNS and CDR2 SASEGT. CDR3 nucleotide sequence: TGTGCCAGCAGTGAAACCGGGACATCCTACGAGCAGTACTTC. This codes for CASSETGTSYEQYF.

This clone was picked up a small number of times. The chain links TRBV7-7 to TRBJ2-7, with D possibly matching TRBD1 (5 bases). Germline V lookup: CDR1 SSHAT, CDR2 FNYEAQ (reference sequence). V lost 1 base and J 6 bases, leaving 22 bases between the germline ends. The CDR3 length is 17 residues. This CDR3 is CASSLGVGQGRLGEQYF. The CDR3 coding sequence is TGTGCCAGCAGCTTAGGAGTCGGCCAGGGCCGCCTGGGCGAGCAGTACTTC.

The chain links TRBV6-5 to TRBJ2-3; 7 nucleotides line up with TRBD2. Germline-derived CDR1 and CDR2 are MNHEY and SVGAGI. The CDR3 is 14 amino acids. J was trimmed by 1 base and V by 6 bases; bases with no gene match: 4. In DNA, the CDR3 is TGTGCCAGCAGGCCTCGGGGGGGCACAGATACGCAGTATTTT. It specifies CASRPRGGTDTQYF.

V and J are TRBV4-2 and TRBJ2-2, with 12 bases lining up with TRBD2. CDR1 is LGHNA and CDR2 is YNFKEQ in the germline V gene. Trimming cost V 1 base and J 7 bases; bases outside gene matches: 28. The CDR3 runs to 24 residues. The CDR3 sequence: CASSQVQSRSGRLAGGQRLGELFF. In DNA form, the CDR3 reads TGTGCCAGCAGCCAAGTGCAATCGAGATCCGGGAGGCTAGCGGGGGGGCAAAGACTCGGGGAGCTGTTTTTT.

This clone was picked up one time. The chain carries TRBV18 and TRBJ1-3, with 8 nucleotides matching TRBD1. The CDR3 consists of 18 residues. Germline V CDR1 and CDR2: KGHSH, LQKENI. The trim removed 7 bases at V and 0 bases at J, leaving 14 bases unmatched. CDR3: CASFGQGRGESSGNTIYF. The CDR3 bases are TGTGCCAGCTTCGGACAGGGCAGAGGGGAAAGCTCTGGAAACACCATATATTTT.

V gene TRBV28 combines with J gene TRBJ2-7, with D possibly TRBD1 on 6 matching bases. Germline CDR1 and CDR2: MDHEN and SYDVKM. V gave up 6 bases and J gave up 4 bases, with 10 bases separating them. CDR3 size: 12 residues. CDR3 residues: CASRRQAYEQYF. The DNA for the CDR3 is TGTGCCAGCAGAAGACAGGCGTACGAGCAGTACTTC.